This T cell receptor (beta chain) was recorded in a study of beta chain features in type 1 diabetes. CDR3 length: 18 amino acids. Between the trimmed V and J ends, which lost 1 base and 0 bases, there was a span of 16 bases. Germline lookup yields CDR1 SEHNR and CDR2 FQNEAQ (reference sequence). This clone turned up a few times. The antigen remains unidentified. Study findings and constraints: The study found moderately but significantly shorter TCRB CDR3s in all four CD4+ subsets of Type 1 diabetes patients.

Sorted CD4+ subsets: naive, central memory, regulatory, stem cell-like memory (CD45RO/CCR7/CD25/CD127/CD95/CD27 panel). Each of the sorted populations had a purity greater than 95%. TCRB transcripts that were expressed got sequenced, as all of the isolated RNA had been reverse transcribed. It was found that naive, central memory and regulatory T cell samples averaged about 3.5 million reads. Measured with immunoSEQ multiplex PCR; TCRdb has only the in-frame clones, and not every one. The sample holds about 170,000 clones, roughly 8% seen once. This chain links TRBV7-9 with TRBJ2-1, with D perhaps matching TRBD2 (6 bases). Sequencing used central memory CD4+ T cells from blood. The TCR comes from a man younger than 35 with type 1 diabetes. The CDR3 DNA reads as TGTGCCAGCAGCTTAGATCAAGGCGGGACGAGCTCCTACAATGAGCAGTTCTTC. It specifies CASSLDQGGTSSYNEQFF.